This TCR beta chain emerged from a study of T cell responses to AZD1222 COVID-19 vaccine. Findings of the study overall: An increase in Spike-specific TCR breadth and depth was observed after two AZD1222 doses. Distributed over spike, vaccine-associated CD4 TCRs predominated at 160-218 and 743-854. Baseline testing showed seropositivity in only six AZD1222 recipients.

This table comes from immunoSEQ multiplex PCR, and its TCRdb copy is limited to in-frame clones, with some not included. Here the sample spans about 110,000 clones, about 89% being singletons. Germline V gene sequence: CDR1 SGHTA, CDR2 FQGNSA. The CDR3 totals 11 residues. Trimming left V 6 bases short and J 3 bases short, with 3 bases between. Regarding this clone: Its antigen is not identified.

The receptor's source is an adult in good health. The specimen was peripheral blood, collected on day 0 of AZD1222 vaccination. This rearrangement joins TRBV7-2 to TRBJ2-1; D is unresolved. CDR3 sequence: CASRDYNEQFF. CDR3 in DNA: TGTGCCAGCAGAGACTACAATGAGCAGTTCTTC. Full variable domain (missing parts from reference TRBV7-2 and TRBJ2-1): GAGVSQSPSNKVTEKGKDVELRCDPISGHTALYWYRQSLGQGLEFLIYFQGNSAPDKSGLPSDRFSAERTGGSVSTLTIQRTQQEDSAVYLCASRDYNEQFFGPGTRLTVL.